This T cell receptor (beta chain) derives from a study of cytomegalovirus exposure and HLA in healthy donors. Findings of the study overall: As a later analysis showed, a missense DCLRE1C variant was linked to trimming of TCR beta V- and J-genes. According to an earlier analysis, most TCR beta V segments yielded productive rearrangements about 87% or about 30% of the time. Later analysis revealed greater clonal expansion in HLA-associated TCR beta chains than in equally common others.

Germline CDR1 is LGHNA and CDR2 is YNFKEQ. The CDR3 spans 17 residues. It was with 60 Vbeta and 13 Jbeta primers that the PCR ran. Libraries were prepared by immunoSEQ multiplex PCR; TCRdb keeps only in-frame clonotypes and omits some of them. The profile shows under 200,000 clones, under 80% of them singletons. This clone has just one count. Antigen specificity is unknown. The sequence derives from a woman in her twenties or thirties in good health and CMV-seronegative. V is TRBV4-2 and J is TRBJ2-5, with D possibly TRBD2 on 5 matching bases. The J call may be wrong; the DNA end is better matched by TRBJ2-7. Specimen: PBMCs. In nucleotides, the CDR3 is TGTGCCAGCAGCCCTAATCAGGAACCCTCGGGGTCCTACGAGCAGTACTTC. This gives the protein CASSPNQEPSGSYEQYF.